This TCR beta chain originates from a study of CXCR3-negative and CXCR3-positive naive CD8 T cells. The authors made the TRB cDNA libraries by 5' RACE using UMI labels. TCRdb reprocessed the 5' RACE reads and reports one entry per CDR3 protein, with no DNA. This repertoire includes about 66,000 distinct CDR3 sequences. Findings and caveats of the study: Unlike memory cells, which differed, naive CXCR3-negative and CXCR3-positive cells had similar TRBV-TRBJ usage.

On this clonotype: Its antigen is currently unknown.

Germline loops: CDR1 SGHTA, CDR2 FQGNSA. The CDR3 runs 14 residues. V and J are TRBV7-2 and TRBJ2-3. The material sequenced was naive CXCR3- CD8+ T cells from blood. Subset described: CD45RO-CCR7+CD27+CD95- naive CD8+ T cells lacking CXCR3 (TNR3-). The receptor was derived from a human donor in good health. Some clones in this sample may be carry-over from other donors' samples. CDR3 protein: CASSNDQIGSGQYF.